A single sample is the source of the 10 T cell receptor beta chains below, sequenced in a study of breast tumors, draining lymph nodes, adjacent tissues. TCRdb re-analysed the multiplex PCR reads in MiXCR, keeping a single row per CDR3 protein. The table has about 130,000 distinct CDR3 sequences, approximately 21% seen once. Samples came from axillary lymph nodes draining the breast cancer. The specimen sequenced was axillary lymph node tissue. These TCRs come from a female donor with breast cancer. Some clones in this sample may be carry-over from other donors' samples.

At least ten counts were recorded for this clonotype. The gene calls are TRBV19 and TRBJ1-5; D is undetermined. Trimming pared 0 bases from V and 0 bases from J, leaving 12 bases between. Germline V gives CDR1 LNHDA, CDR2 SQIVND (reference sequence). The CDR3 runs 17 residues. DNA of the CDR3: TGTGCCAGTAGTATAGATCCAGGAAAGTATAGCAATCAGCCCCAGCATTTT. Its protein product is CASSIDPGKYSNQPQHF.

This clonotype was seen ten or more times. J is TRBJ2-7 and V is TRBV29-1; the match to TRBD1 covers 7 bases. The germline V gene has CDR1 SQVTM and CDR2 ANQGSEA. The CDR3 runs to 12 residues. The V and J ends lost 4 bases and 6 bases, in that order; junction bases with no gene match: 6. In DNA, the CDR3 is TGCAGCGTTGGACAGGGCGGAGGCGAGCAGTACTTC. This encodes CSVGQGGGEQYF.

At least ten counts were recorded for this clonotype. This sequence joins TRBV5-6 and TRBJ2-7, with 8 nucleotides matching TRBD1. Germline values: CDR1 SGHDT, CDR2 YYEEEE. Trimming took 0 bases from V and 2 from J; bases not matched to a gene: 4. The CDR3 extends over 15 amino acids. DNA of the CDR3: TGTGCCAGCAGCTTGGGACAGGGGATACCCTACGAGCAGTACTTC. As protein: CASSLGQGIPYEQYF.

This clonotype was recorded many times. The chain has TRBV7-9 and TRBJ2-1; D may be TRBD2 (6 bases). In germline, CDR1 is SEHNR, CDR2 FQNEAQ (reference sequence). This CDR3 contains 15 residues. Trimming removed 2 bases at V and 4 bases at J, with 12 bases between. In DNA, the CDR3 is TGTGCCAGCAGCTTAATTCCTAGCGCGTACAATGAGCAGTTCTTC. It codes for CASSLIPSAYNEQFF.

The J gene is TRBJ2-7, the V gene TRBV28; TRBD1 agrees at 10 bases. Germline CDR1 reads MDHEN; CDR2 reads SYDVKM. The junction had 4 bases not matched to a gene; V was cut back by 2 bases and J by 3 bases. CDR3 length: 15 amino acids. The CDR3 DNA sequence: TGTGCCAGCAGTTTAGGCGGGACAGGGGTCTACGAGCAGTACTTC. This sequence encodes CASSLGGTGVYEQYF.

A remark on this clonotype: A read error may be the cause here, since a much bigger clone is one base away. This chain links TRBV6-6 with TRBJ1-2; a weak D match, TRBD1 (6 bases). V was trimmed by 10 bases and J by 4 bases, leaving 22 bases between them. CDR3 length equals 15 residues. Germline V gives CDR1 MNHNY, CDR2 SVGAGI (reference sequence). CDR3 protein: CATVPRGGEVYGYTF. The CDR3 DNA reads TGTGCCACCGTTCCGAGGGGGGGGGAGGTCTATGGCTACACCTTC.

To note about this clonotype: A much larger clone differs by one base, so this may be a read error. This sequence joins TRBV6-6 and TRBJ1-5; D is ambiguous. Germline values: CDR1 MNHNY, CDR2 SVGAGI (reference sequence). The CDR3 sequence is 12 residues long. CDR3 bases: TGTGCCAGCAGTTACCCAAATCGGCCCCAGCATTTT. It codes for CASSYPNRPQHF.

V is TRBV18 and J is TRBJ1-6; D may be TRBD1 (6 bases). Germline CDR1 is KGHSH and CDR2 is LQKENI. The CDR3 runs 16 residues. The ends were cut back, 3 bases at V and 9 bases at J, with 18 bases in the middle. The CDR3 is CASSPPRQGWSSPLHF. CDR3 DNA sequence: TGTGCCAGCTCACCCCCCCGGCAGGGGTGGAGTTCACCCCTCCACTTT.

Many counts were recorded for this clonotype. The chain links TRBV14 to TRBJ2-1; D possibly corresponds to TRBD2 (6 bases). CDR3 length: 16 residues. Deletions cut 4 bases from V and 0 bases from J, with 13 bases between. Germline V gives CDR1 SGHDN, CDR2 FVKESK. CDR3 region: CASSRDWGDSYNEQFF. Here the CDR3 DNA reads TGTGCCAGCAGCCGGGATTGGGGGGACTCCTACAATGAGCAGTTCTTC.

Comment on this clonotype: A single base separates this from a much larger clone, so it may be a read error. This CDR3 fails to terminate in the conserved phenylalanine or tryptophan, so it likely reflects a read error. The chain employs TRBV28 and TRBJ2-7, with D perhaps matching TRBD2 (6 bases). Germline CDR1 reads MDHEN; CDR2 reads SYDVKM. V lost 4 bases and J 1 base, leaving 20 bases between the germline ends. The CDR3 length is 17 residues. This chain's CDR3 is CASSSFTSMGGSYEQYS. The CDR3 nucleotides are TGTGCCAGCAGTTCATTCACCTCTATGGGAGGATCCTACGAGCAGTACTCC.